The entry below describes one T cell receptor beta chain. Per the authors' pipeline: Reference gene primer amplification in the assay estimated nucleated cell counts. This table comes from immunoSEQ multiplex PCR, and its TCRdb copy is limited to in-frame clones, with some not included. Clone size and the V and J calls come from that table; the DNA yielded D and trimming. Of about 49,000 clones in the sample, about 87% were seen once. The sample is drawn from a study of blood T cell repertoires in COVID-19. The wider study: Both acute and convalescent COVID-19 samples were obtained from the United States, Italy and Spain. From T cells, B-cell-depleted T cells, or PBMCs came the material, which was cDNA or gDNA.

V was cut by 6 bases and J by 1 base, with 12 bases left in between. The CDR3 totals 13 residues. Germline V gene data show CDR1 as SQVTM and CDR2 as ANQGSEA. Recruited during active infection, patients (from Seattle) were subsequently followed longitudinally. The TCR originated in an elderly woman with COVID-19, enrolled during active disease. Sequencing was performed on peripheral blood. This rearrangement joins TRBV29-1 to TRBJ2-5; tentative D call: TRBD2 (6 bases). CDR3 nucleotides: TGCAGCGTCTGCCGGGACTTCCAAGAGACCCAGTACTTC. This gives the protein CSVCRDFQETQYF.